These T cell receptor beta chains were read from a single sample in a study of cytomegalovirus exposure and HLA in healthy donors. Produced via immunoSEQ multiplex PCR; TCRdb's table is partial and in-frame only. The data show roughly 130,000 clones, around 80% seen once. The source material was PBMCs. The origin of the receptors is a woman aged 40 to 49 in good health and CMV-seronegative. CDR3s include the opening cysteine and the closing phenylalanine or tryptophan. The D gene is left open where the match is weak. Clone size is given for some rows only: seen once, a few or many times, or a class if the clone is expanded.

j_gene: TRBJ1-3; d_gene: .; abundance: .; v_gene: TRBV19; CDR3aa: CASIPFRSGNTIYF; CDR3nt: TGTGCCAGTATCCCTTTTCGCTCTGGAAACACCATATATTTT
j_gene: TRBJ2-3; d_gene: .; abundance: once; v_gene: TRBV5-4; CDR3aa: CASSPVGGTDTQYF; CDR3nt: TGTGCCAGCAGCCCCGTGGGAGGCACAGATACGCAGTATTTT
j_gene: TRBJ1-3; d_gene: TRBD1; abundance: .; v_gene: TRBV7-9; CDR3aa: CASGLAGQGPGNTIYF; CDR3nt: TGTGCCAGCGGGCTCGCAGGACAGGGGCCTGGAAACACCATATATTTT
j_gene: TRBJ2-1; d_gene: TRBD2; abundance: once; v_gene: TRBV4-2; CDR3aa: CASSQDERGGYNEQFF; CDR3nt: TGTGCCAGCAGCCAAGATGAGCGGGGGGGGTACAATGAGCAGTTCTTC
j_gene: TRBJ1-2; d_gene: TRBD1; abundance: .; v_gene: TRBV6-5; CDR3aa: CASSFRGTGVYGYTF; CDR3nt: TGTGCCAGCAGTTTCCGGGGGACAGGGGTCTATGGCTACACCTTC
j_gene: TRBJ1-3; d_gene: .; abundance: once; v_gene: TRBV4-1; CDR3aa: CASSQDRGAGNTIYF; CDR3nt: TGCGCCAGCAGCCAAGATCGGGGGGCTGGAAACACCATATATTTT
j_gene: TRBJ2-3; d_gene: TRBD1; abundance: .; v_gene: TRBV9; CDR3aa: CASSARQGFPDTQYF; CDR3nt: TGTGCCAGCAGCGCCCGACAGGGATTCCCAGATACGCAGTATTTT
j_gene: TRBJ2-7; d_gene: TRBD2; abundance: .; v_gene: TRBV15; CDR3aa: CATSGGDGLAGRRQYF; CDR3nt: TGTGCCACCAGCGGAGGGGACGGACTAGCGGGGCGGAGGCAGTACTTC
j_gene: TRBJ2-7; d_gene: TRBD1; abundance: .; v_gene: TRBV6-4; CDR3aa: CASSDSGQGAREQYF; CDR3nt: TGTGCCAGCAGTGACTCGGGACAGGGGGCGCGGGAGCAGTACTTC
j_gene: TRBJ1-5; d_gene: TRBD1; abundance: few; v_gene: TRBV7-9; CDR3aa: CASSARGQQPQHF; CDR3nt: TGTGCCAGCAGCGCGAGGGGGCAACAGCCCCAGCATTTT
j_gene: TRBJ2-7; d_gene: .; abundance: .; v_gene: TRBV27; CDR3aa: CASSPSPYEQYF; CDR3nt: TGTGCCAGCAGTCCCTCTCCCTACGAGCAGTACTTC
j_gene: TRBJ1-1; d_gene: .; abundance: .; v_gene: TRBV5-4; CDR3aa: CASSLQGNTEAFF; CDR3nt: TGTGCCAGCAGCTTACAGGGGAACACTGAAGCTTTCTTT
j_gene: TRBJ2-7; d_gene: .; abundance: .; v_gene: TRBV6-5; CDR3aa: CASSFGGLGTYEQYF; CDR3nt: TGTGCCAGCAGTTTTGGGGGACTTGGGACCTACGAGCAGTACTTC
j_gene: TRBJ2-2; d_gene: .; abundance: .; v_gene: TRBV9; CDR3aa: CASSVAIGAAGELFF; CDR3nt: TGTGCCAGCAGCGTAGCTATTGGGGCGGCCGGGGAGCTGTTTTTT
j_gene: TRBJ1-1; d_gene: TRBD1; abundance: .; v_gene: TRBV27; CDR3aa: CASSLDRVNTEAFF; CDR3nt: TGTGCCAGCAGTTTAGACAGGGTGAACACTGAAGCTTTCTTT
j_gene: TRBJ2-7; d_gene: TRBD2; abundance: few; v_gene: TRBV10-2; CDR3aa: CASSESWGLEAEQYF; CDR3nt: TGCGCCAGCAGTGAGTCTTGGGGACTAGAAGCCGAGCAGTACTTC
j_gene: TRBJ2-3; d_gene: .; abundance: .; v_gene: TRBV27; CDR3aa: CASSLFALRRRPDTQYF; CDR3nt: TGTGCCAGCAGTTTATTCGCCCTCCGGAGGCGCCCAGATACGCAGTATTTT
j_gene: TRBJ2-7; d_gene: TRBD1; abundance: .; v_gene: TRBV2; CDR3aa: CASSRSTGPYEQYF; CDR3nt: TGTGCCAGCAGTCGCTCGACAGGGCCCTACGAGCAGTACTTC
j_gene: TRBJ1-2; d_gene: TRBD1; abundance: .; v_gene: TRBV5-6; CDR3aa: CASSLEWAQGAVIGYTF; CDR3nt: TGTGCCAGCAGCTTGGAGTGGGCTCAGGGGGCGGTAATTGGCTACACCTTC
j_gene: TRBJ2-1; d_gene: TRBD2; abundance: .; v_gene: TRBV4-3; CDR3aa: CASSRVAGETYNEQFF; CDR3nt: TGCGCCAGCAGTCGCGTAGCGGGAGAGACATACAATGAGCAGTTCTTC
j_gene: TRBJ2-7; d_gene: TRBD1; abundance: .; v_gene: TRBV2; CDR3aa: CASSAGTGLSYEQYF; CDR3nt: TGTGCCAGCAGTGCAGGGACAGGGTTGTCCTACGAGCAGTACTTC
j_gene: TRBJ2-7; d_gene: .; abundance: .; v_gene: TRBV29-1; CDR3aa: CSVATSWREAYEQYF; CDR3nt: TGCAGCGTTGCGACATCTTGGCGGGAAGCCTACGAGCAGTACTTC
j_gene: TRBJ1-1; d_gene: TRBD1; abundance: .; v_gene: TRBV2; CDR3aa: CASITSGQSYTEAFF; CDR3nt: TGTGCCAGCATCACGTCGGGACAGTCCTACACTGAAGCTTTCTTT
j_gene: TRBJ1-1; d_gene: .; abundance: few; v_gene: TRBV7-9; CDR3aa: CASRSQENTEAFF; CDR3nt: TGTGCCAGCAGGTCTCAGGAGAACACTGAAGCTTTCTTT
j_gene: TRBJ1-1; d_gene: TRBD1; abundance: .; v_gene: TRBV5-4; CDR3aa: CASSRGQAKNTEAFF; CDR3nt: TGTGCCAGCAGCCGAGGACAGGCAAAGAACACTGAAGCTTTCTTT
j_gene: TRBJ1-5; d_gene: TRBD1; abundance: .; v_gene: TRBV7-2; CDR3aa: CASSPDRGRDQPQHF; CDR3nt: TGTGCCAGCAGCCCGGACAGGGGGCGAGATCAGCCCCAGCATTTT
j_gene: TRBJ2-1; d_gene: TRBD1; abundance: .; v_gene: TRBV9; CDR3aa: CASSVDPQGAYNEQFF; CDR3nt: TGTGCCAGCAGCGTAGATCCCCAGGGGGCCTACAATGAGCAGTTCTTC
j_gene: TRBJ1-2; d_gene: TRBD1; abundance: .; v_gene: TRBV11-3; CDR3aa: CASSAGTGGGYTF; CDR3nt: TGTGCCAGCAGCGCCGGGACAGGGGGTGGCTACACCTTC
j_gene: TRBJ2-7; d_gene: .; abundance: .; v_gene: TRBV4-1; CDR3aa: CASSQVSSYEQYF; CDR3nt: TGCGCCAGCAGCCAAGTATCGAGCTACGAGCAGTACTTC
j_gene: TRBJ1-6; d_gene: .; abundance: .; v_gene: TRBV19; CDR3aa: CASSMAGLNSPLHF; CDR3nt: TGTGCCAGTAGTATGGCGGGCCTTAATTCACCCCTCCACTTT
j_gene: TRBJ2-7; d_gene: TRBD1; abundance: .; v_gene: TRBV6-1; CDR3aa: CASSRDSPYEQYF; CDR3nt: TGTGCCAGCAGTAGGGACAGCCCCTACGAGCAGTACTTC
j_gene: TRBJ2-3; d_gene: TRBD2; abundance: .; v_gene: TRBV7-3; CDR3aa: CASSLGRGPDTQYF; CDR3nt: TGTGCCAGCAGCTTAGGGAGGGGCCCAGATACGCAGTATTTT
j_gene: TRBJ2-7; d_gene: TRBD1; abundance: .; v_gene: TRBV6-1; CDR3aa: CASSNRGLYEQYF; CDR3nt: TGTGCCAGCAGTAACAGGGGGCTCTACGAGCAGTACTTC
j_gene: TRBJ1-5; d_gene: TRBD1; abundance: .; v_gene: TRBV19; CDR3aa: CASRQGAIQPQHF; CDR3nt: TGTGCCAGTAGACAGGGGGCCATTCAGCCCCAGCATTTT
j_gene: TRBJ2-7; d_gene: TRBD1; abundance: .; v_gene: TRBV27; CDR3aa: CASSLSDRGKQYF; CDR3nt: TGTGCCAGCAGTTTATCGGACAGGGGAAAGCAGTACTTC
j_gene: TRBJ2-7; d_gene: TRBD1; abundance: .; v_gene: TRBV7-6; CDR3aa: CASSFQGAYEQYF; CDR3nt: TGTGCCAGCAGCTTTCAGGGGGCTTACGAGCAGTACTTC
j_gene: TRBJ1-1; d_gene: TRBD1; abundance: once; v_gene: TRBV6-5; CDR3aa: CASGGQGATEAFF; CDR3nt: TGTGCCAGCGGGGGACAGGGGGCGACTGAAGCTTTCTTT
j_gene: TRBJ2-7; d_gene: TRBD1; abundance: .; v_gene: TRBV19; CDR3aa: CASTPRQGAYEQYF; CDR3nt: TGTGCCAGTACCCCAAGACAGGGGGCCTACGAGCAGTACTTC
j_gene: TRBJ2-1; d_gene: TRBD2; abundance: .; v_gene: TRBV7-9; CDR3aa: CASSLGAGGNEQFF; CDR3nt: TGTGCCAGCAGCTTAGGAGCGGGGGGTAATGAGCAGTTCTTC
j_gene: TRBJ2-7; d_gene: TRBD2; abundance: .; v_gene: TRBV27; CDR3aa: CASSLGRGGSYEQYF; CDR3nt: TGTGCCAGCAGTTTAGGGCGGGGGGGATCCTACGAGCAGTACTTC
j_gene: TRBJ1-6; d_gene: .; abundance: .; v_gene: TRBV6-1; CDR3aa: CASLKTARINSPLHF; CDR3nt: TGTGCCAGCCTCAAAACCGCCAGGATTAATTCACCCCTCCACTTT
j_gene: TRBJ2-3; d_gene: .; abundance: few; v_gene: TRBV21-1; CDR3aa: CASSKVFVRDRGHTDTQYF; CDR3nt: TGTGCCAGCAGCAAAGTTTTTGTTAGGGACAGGGGGCACACAGATACGCAGTATTTT
j_gene: TRBJ2-5; d_gene: .; abundance: .; v_gene: TRBV11-2; CDR3aa: CASSLAREETQYF; CDR3nt: TGTGCCAGCAGCTTAGCCCGGGAAGAGACCCAGTACTTC
j_gene: TRBJ1-6; d_gene: .; abundance: .; v_gene: TRBV6-4; CDR3aa: CASSEQGQSAPLHF; CDR3nt: TGTGCCAGCAGTGAGCAGGGGCAAAGCGCACCCCTCCACTTT
j_gene: TRBJ2-4; d_gene: TRBD1; abundance: few; v_gene: TRBV7-7; CDR3aa: CASSQGTDKNIQYF; CDR3nt: TGTGCTAGCAGCCAGGGGACAGACAAAAACATTCAGTACTTC
j_gene: TRBJ1-4; d_gene: TRBD1; abundance: .; v_gene: TRBV4-1; CDR3aa: CASSEGTGAEKLFF; CDR3nt: TGCGCCAGCAGCGAAGGGACAGGGGCTGAAAAACTGTTTTTT
j_gene: TRBJ2-1; d_gene: TRBD1; abundance: .; v_gene: TRBV29-1; CDR3aa: CSVAGTGSNEQFF; CDR3nt: TGCAGCGTGGCCGGGACAGGTAGCAATGAGCAGTTCTTC
j_gene: TRBJ1-5; d_gene: .; abundance: once; v_gene: TRBV27; CDR3aa: CASSEQLYQPQHF; CDR3nt: TGTGCCAGCAGTGAACAGCTATATCAGCCCCAGCATTTT
j_gene: TRBJ2-7; d_gene: TRBD2; abundance: few; v_gene: TRBV4-1; CDR3aa: CASSQGGTSGYEQYF; CDR3nt: TGCGCCAGCAGCCAAGGCGGGACTAGCGGTTACGAGCAGTACTTC
j_gene: TRBJ1-6; d_gene: TRBD1; abundance: .; v_gene: TRBV6-5; CDR3aa: CASSRRDRDNSPLHF; CDR3nt: TGTGCCAGCAGTCGCCGGGACAGGGATAATTCACCCCTCCACTTT
j_gene: TRBJ1-5; d_gene: .; abundance: .; v_gene: TRBV19; CDR3aa: CASTSSGGNQPQHF; CDR3nt: TGTGCCAGTACCTCTTCGGGAGGGAATCAGCCCCAGCATTTT
j_gene: TRBJ2-7; d_gene: TRBD1; abundance: few; v_gene: TRBV4-2; CDR3aa: CASSHRDRGDEQYF; CDR3nt: TGTGCCAGCAGCCACCGGGACAGGGGGGACGAGCAGTACTTC